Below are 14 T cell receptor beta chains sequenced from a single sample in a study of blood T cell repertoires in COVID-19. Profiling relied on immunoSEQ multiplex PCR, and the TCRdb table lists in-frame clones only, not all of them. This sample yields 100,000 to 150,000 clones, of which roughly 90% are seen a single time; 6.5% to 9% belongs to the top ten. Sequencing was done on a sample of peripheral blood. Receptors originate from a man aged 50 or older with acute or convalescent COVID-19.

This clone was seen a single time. CDR3 nucleotide sequence: TGTGCTAGTGGTTTGTATGGTAGGGGTAGCAATCAGCCCCAGCATTTT. It yields the protein CASGLYGRGSNQPQHF. The V and J genes are TRBV12-5 and TRBJ1-5; D may be TRBD1 (5 bases). From germline, CDR1 is LGHNT and CDR2 FRNRAP. This CDR3 has 16 residues. V lost 2 bases to trimming and J lost 0 bases, with 11 bases between them. Using reference TRBV12-5 and TRBJ1-5 for the parts outside the CDR3, the full variable domain is DARVTQTPRHKVTEMGQEVTMRCQPILGHNTVFWYRQTMMQGLELLAYFRNRAPLDDSGMPKDRFSAEMPDATLATLKIQPSEPRDSAVYFCASGLYGRGSNQPQHFGDGTRLSIL.

The CDR3 here is CASSLLGGSSLDTQYF. The CDR3 DNA follows: TGTGCCAGCAGTTTATTGGGCGGGAGTAGCTTGGATACGCAGTATTTT. The chain recombines TRBV27 with TRBJ2-3, with TRBD2 matching over 7 bases. The germline gives CDR1 MNHEY, CDR2 SMNVEV (reference sequence). The CDR3 is 16 amino acids. J was trimmed by 6 bases and V by 1 base; bases with no gene match: 10.

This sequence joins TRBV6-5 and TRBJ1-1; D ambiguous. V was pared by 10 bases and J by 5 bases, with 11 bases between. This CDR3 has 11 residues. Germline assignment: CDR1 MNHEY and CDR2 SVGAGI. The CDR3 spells CATSGGTEAFF. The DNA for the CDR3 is TGTGCCACTTCGGGTGGAACTGAAGCTTTCTTT.

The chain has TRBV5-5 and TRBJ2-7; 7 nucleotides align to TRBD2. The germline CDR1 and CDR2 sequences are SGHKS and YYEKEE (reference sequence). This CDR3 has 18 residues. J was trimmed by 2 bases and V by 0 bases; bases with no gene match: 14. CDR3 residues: CASSLAVGLGGFPYEQYF. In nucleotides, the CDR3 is TGTGCCAGCAGCTTGGCGGTGGGGTTGGGAGGGTTCCCCTACGAGCAGTACTTC.

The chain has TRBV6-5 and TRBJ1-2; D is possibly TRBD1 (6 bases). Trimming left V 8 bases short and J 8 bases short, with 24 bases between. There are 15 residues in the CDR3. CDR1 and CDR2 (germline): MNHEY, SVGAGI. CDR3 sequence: CASGASGAGVGGYTF. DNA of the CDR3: TGTGCCAGCGGAGCTTCGGGGGCGGGGGTAGGCGGCTACACCTTC.

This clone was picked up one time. In DNA form, the CDR3 reads TGCGCCAGCAGCCAGGGGGACTTCCACTACGAGCAGTACTTC. It is translated as CASSQGDFHYEQYF. This rearrangement joins TRBV4-1 to TRBJ2-7, with D possibly matching TRBD2 (6 bases). The germline V and J ends were trimmed by 3 bases and 3 bases, with 12 bases remaining between them. CDR1 and CDR2 (germline): MGHRA, YSYEKL. The CDR3 spans 14 residues.

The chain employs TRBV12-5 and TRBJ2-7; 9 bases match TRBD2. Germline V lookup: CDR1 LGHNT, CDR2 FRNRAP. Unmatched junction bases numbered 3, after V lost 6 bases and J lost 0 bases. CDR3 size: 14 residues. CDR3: CASGLSGSSYEQYF. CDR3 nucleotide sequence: TGTGCTAGTGGCCTTAGCGGGAGCTCCTACGAGCAGTACTTC.

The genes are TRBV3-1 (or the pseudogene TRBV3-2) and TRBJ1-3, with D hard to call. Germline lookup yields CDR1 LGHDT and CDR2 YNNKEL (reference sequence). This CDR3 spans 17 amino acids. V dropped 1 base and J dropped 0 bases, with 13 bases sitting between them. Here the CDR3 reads CASSQGFQELSGNTIYF. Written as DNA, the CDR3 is TGTGCCAGCAGCCAAGGGTTTCAGGAACTCTCTGGAAACACCATATATTTT.

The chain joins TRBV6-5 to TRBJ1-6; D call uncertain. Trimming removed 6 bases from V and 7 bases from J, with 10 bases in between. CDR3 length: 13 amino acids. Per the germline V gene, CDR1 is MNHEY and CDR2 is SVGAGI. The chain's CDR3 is CASRRAENSPLHF. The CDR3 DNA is TGTGCCAGCAGGCGGGCGGAGAATTCACCCCTCCACTTT.

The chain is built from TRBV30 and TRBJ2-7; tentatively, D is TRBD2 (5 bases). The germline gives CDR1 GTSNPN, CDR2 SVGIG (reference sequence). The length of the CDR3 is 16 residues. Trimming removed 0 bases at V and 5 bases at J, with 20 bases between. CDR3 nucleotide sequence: TGTGCCTGGAGTGTAACCGGGGTTGGATTTCGCGACGAGCAGTACTTC. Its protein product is CAWSVTGVGFRDEQYF.

The CDR3 reads CATSFLDEQFF. The CDR3 DNA sequence: TGTGCCACCAGCTTTTTAGATGAGCAGTTCTTC. The chain combines TRBV15 with TRBJ2-1; D is unresolved. The CDR3 sequence is 11 residues long. In germline, CDR1 is LNHNV, CDR2 YYDKDF (reference sequence). V gave up 5 bases and J gave up 8 bases, with 7 bases separating them.

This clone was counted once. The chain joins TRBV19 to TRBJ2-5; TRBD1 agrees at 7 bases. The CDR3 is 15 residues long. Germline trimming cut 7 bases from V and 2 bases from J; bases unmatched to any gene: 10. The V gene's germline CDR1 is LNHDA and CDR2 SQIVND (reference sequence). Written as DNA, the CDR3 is TGTGCCAGTAAAGACTCGGGACAGCCTCAAGAGACCCAGTACTTC. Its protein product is CASKDSGQPQETQYF.

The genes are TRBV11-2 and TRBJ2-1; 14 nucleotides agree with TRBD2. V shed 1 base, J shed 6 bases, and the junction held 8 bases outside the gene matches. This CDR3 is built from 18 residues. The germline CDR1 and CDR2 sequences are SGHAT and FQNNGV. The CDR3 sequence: CASSLAGLAGGRVNEQFF. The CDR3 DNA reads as TGTGCCAGCAGCTTAGCTGGACTAGCGGGAGGTCGGGTCAATGAGCAGTTCTTC.

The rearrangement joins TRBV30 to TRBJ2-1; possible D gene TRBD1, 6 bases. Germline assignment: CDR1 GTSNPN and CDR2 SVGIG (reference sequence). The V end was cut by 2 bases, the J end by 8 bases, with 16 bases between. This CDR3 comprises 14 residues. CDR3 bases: TGTGCCTGGAGTAACCCAACAGGGAACGATGAGCAGTTCTTC. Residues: CAWSNPTGNDEQFF.